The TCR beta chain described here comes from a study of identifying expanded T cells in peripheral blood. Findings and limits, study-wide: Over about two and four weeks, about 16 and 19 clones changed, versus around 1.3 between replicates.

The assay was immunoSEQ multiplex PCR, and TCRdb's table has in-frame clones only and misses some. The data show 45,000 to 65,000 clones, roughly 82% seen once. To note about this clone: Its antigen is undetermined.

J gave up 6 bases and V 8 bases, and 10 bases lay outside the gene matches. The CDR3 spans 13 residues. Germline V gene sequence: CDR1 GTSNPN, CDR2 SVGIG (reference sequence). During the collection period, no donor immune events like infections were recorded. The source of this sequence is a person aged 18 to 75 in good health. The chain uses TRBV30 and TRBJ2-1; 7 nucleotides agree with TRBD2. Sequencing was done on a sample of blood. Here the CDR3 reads CAHLTGGSNEQFF. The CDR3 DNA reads TGTGCCCATCTTACGGGGGGAAGCAATGAGCAGTTCTTC.